Listed below are T cell receptor beta chains from one sample, sequenced in a study of cytomegalovirus exposure and HLA in healthy donors. Here immunoSEQ multiplex PCR was the method, and the copy in TCRdb shows in-frame clones only, minus some. Of fewer than 150,000 clones in the sample, roughly 69% were seen once. The sequenced sample consisted of PBMCs. These TCRs come from a woman in her thirties or forties in good health and CMV-seropositive. Each CDR3 is given with its conserved first and last residue. The order of the fields is CDR3 length, clone size, J gene, D gene, V gene, CDR3 DNA, CDR3 protein. The D gene is left open where the match is weak. Part of the rows lack a size; the others show once, few, many or a class for expanded clones.

>15|few|TRBJ2-2|TRBD1|TRBV10-3
TGTGCCATCAGCACCGGGACAGGGGGCCCCGGGGAGCTGTTTTTT
CAISTGTGGPGELFF
>14|-|TRBJ1-2|TRBD1|TRBV18
TGTGCCAGCTCACCACCGGGACAGGGTCATGGCTACACCTTC
CASSPPGQGHGYTF
>14|-|TRBJ2-1|-|TRBV29-1
TGCAGCGTTCAATCCCGGGGGTCTTACAATGAGCAGTTCTTC
CSVQSRGSYNEQFF
>15|-|TRBJ2-1|-|TRBV2
TGTGCCAGCAGTGGGGGCTTAACTGGTTACAATGAGCAGTTCTTC
CASSGGLTGYNEQFF
>16|-|TRBJ2-1|TRBD2|TRBV29-1
TGCAGCGTTGAGTTGTTGCGGGGGAGCTCCTACAATGAGCAGTTCTTC
CSVELLRGSSYNEQFF
>15|-|TRBJ1-1|TRBD1|TRBV9
TGTGCCAGCAGCACGCTCCAGACAGGGGTCGCTGAAGCTTTCTTT
CASSTLQTGVAEAFF
>13|-|TRBJ2-5|TRBD2|TRBV7-9
TGTGCCAGCAGCGATAGCGGGGGGGAGACCCAGTACTTC
CASSDSGGETQYF
>17|-|TRBJ1-5|TRBD1|TRBV7-9
TGTGCCAGCAGCCATCCGCGGGGGACAGGGGGCGGTCAGCCCCAGCATTTT
CASSHPRGTGGGQPQHF
>14|-|TRBJ1-1|-|TRBV29-1
TGCAGCGTGGGGCCCATTCGGAAGGACAGAGAGGCTTTCTTT
CSVGPIRKDREAFF
>17|-|TRBJ1-5|-|TRBV7-8
TGTGCCAGCAGCTTACGAGGAAGGCAGGGAGGGAATCAGCCCCAGCATTTT
CASSLRGRQGGNQPQHF
>14|-|TRBJ1-1|-|TRBV5-1
TGCGCCAGCAGCTTTCTGGGACAAGACACTGAAGCTTTCTTT
CASSFLGQDTEAFF
>12|-|TRBJ2-5|-|TRBV6-5
TGTGCCAGCACGGAGGACCAAGAGACCCAGTACTTC
CASTEDQETQYF
>14|once|TRBJ1-6|-|TRBV7-2
TGTGCCAGCAGCCAGGATTCCGTCTCTTCACCCCTCCACTTT
CASSQDSVSSPLHF
>14|-|TRBJ2-3|-|TRBV10-3
TGTGCCATTTCAACCCGGGGGAAGACAGATACGCAGTATTTT
CAISTRGKTDTQYF
>17|-|TRBJ2-5|TRBD2|TRBV4-2
TGTGCCAGCAGCCAAGCACCGAGACTAGCGGGGGAAGAGACCCAGTACTTC
CASSQAPRLAGEETQYF
>15|-|TRBJ2-2|-|TRBV11-3
TGTGCCAGCAGCTCAGGACTTTCAAACACCGGGGAGCTGTTTTTT
CASSSGLSNTGELFF
>15|few|TRBJ1-2|-|TRBV5-6
TGTGCCAGCAGCTTGAATCCGTCGTCCCTCTATGGCTACACCTTC
CASSLNPSSLYGYTF
>15|-|TRBJ1-1|-|TRBV5-1
TGCGCCAGCAGCTTGGGTACTGGACAAACTATTGAAGCTTTCTTT
CASSLGTGQTIEAFF
>14|-|TRBJ1-1|-|TRBV5-1
TGCGCCAGCAGCTTCCTACAGGGAGACACTGAAGCTTTCTTT
CASSFLQGDTEAFF
>10|-|TRBJ2-5|-|TRBV10-2
TGCGCCACCGGGGATGAGACCCAGTACTTC
CATGDETQYF
>17|-|TRBJ2-3|TRBD2|TRBV7-6
TGTGCCAGCAGTCTCTTTACCCGCGGGGGGGCCACAGATACGCAGTATTTT
CASSLFTRGGATDTQYF
>14|-|TRBJ1-1|TRBD1|TRBV2
TGTGCCAGCAGCGAACAGGGGGCAGGCACTGAAGCTTTCTTT
CASSEQGAGTEAFF
>16|-|TRBJ2-3|TRBD2|TRBV5-4
TGTGCCAGCAGCACTGGACTAGCGGGCAGCACAGATACGCAGTATTTT
CASSTGLAGSTDTQYF
>14|few|TRBJ1-2|-|TRBV27
TGTGCCAGCAGTTTAGGTCTAGGCCATTATGGCTACACCTTC
CASSLGLGHYGYTF
>13|-|TRBJ1-1|-|TRBV7-2
TGTGCCAGCAGCTTCCAGGGTGACACTGAAGCTTTCTTT
CASSFQGDTEAFF
>15|-|TRBJ2-3|-|TRBV4-3
TGCGCCAGCAGCCAATTCGGCGAGCGCTCAGATACGCAGTATTTT
CASSQFGERSDTQYF
>15|-|TRBJ2-7|-|TRBV11-2
TGTGCCAGCAGCTGGGGACTTAGCCGCTCCTACGAGCAGTACTTC
CASSWGLSRSYEQYF
>15|-|TRBJ2-3|TRBD2|TRBV7-2
TGTGCCAGCAGCTTATTGGCGGGGGGGCTGGATACGCAGTATTTT
CASSLLAGGLDTQYF
>16|-|TRBJ2-3|-|TRBV4-3
TGCGCCAGCAGCCAAGATATTTGGGGAGGCACAGATACGCAGTATTTT
CASSQDIWGGTDTQYF
>13|few|TRBJ1-2|-|TRBV27
TGTGCCAGCAGTTTTAATCGGGGTGATGGCTACACCTTC
CASSFNRGDGYTF
>16|once|TRBJ2-6|TRBD2|TRBV7-2
TGTGCCAGCAGCCCGATGGGGGGGGCTGGGGCCAACGTCCTGACTTTC
CASSPMGGAGANVLTF
>14|few|TRBJ2-7|-|TRBV2
TGTGCCAGCAGTGAAGCGTTTACGAGCTACGAGCAGTACTTC
CASSEAFTSYEQYF
>15|once|TRBJ1-1|TRBD1|TRBV6-1
TGTGCCAGCAGTGGACGGACAGGGAGGAACACTGAAGCTTTCTTT
CASSGRTGRNTEAFF
>14|-|TRBJ2-7|-|TRBV18
TGTGCCAGCTCACCACCGACCAACAGCTACGAGCAGTACTTC
CASSPPTNSYEQYF
>16|-|TRBJ1-4|-|TRBV4-3
TGCGCCAGCAGCCAAGGTCGGGGGACGGCTAATGAAAAACTGTTTTTT
CASSQGRGTANEKLFF
>12|-|TRBJ1-6|-|TRBV6-5
TGTGCCAGCAGGACAAGCAATTCACCCCTCCACTTT
CASRTSNSPLHF
>17|-|TRBJ1-2|-|TRBV2
TGTGCCAGCAGAGCGGTCCTAAGGACCGTAAAGATCTATGGCTACACCTTC
CASRAVLRTVKIYGYTF
>16|-|TRBJ2-3|TRBD2|TRBV4-3
TGCGCCAGCAGCCAAGTAGCGGGGGGCCTCACAGATACGCAGTATTTT
CASSQVAGGLTDTQYF
>12|-|TRBJ2-5|-|TRBV7-9
TGTGCCAGCAGCTGGGGGGTGGAGACCCAGTACTTC
CASSWGVETQYF
>14|-|TRBJ2-2|TRBD1|TRBV9
TGTGCCAGCAGCTACGGACAGGGCACCGGGGAGCTGTTTTTT
CASSYGQGTGELFF
>12|few|TRBJ2-4|-|TRBV29-1
TGCAGCGTTGGTCTAGGGGCAAACATTCAGTACTTC
CSVGLGANIQYF
>16|once|TRBJ2-2|-|TRBV2
TGTGCCAGCAGTGAACTTGGTGGGGGGTACACCGGGGAGCTGTTTTTT
CASSELGGGYTGELFF